The 23 T cell receptor beta chains given below trace back to one sample, sequenced in a study of blood T cells in healthy people across ages (dated by TCRdb to the mid-2010s). The library was obtained by 5' RACE. Sequenced on an Illumina HiSeq 2500. A second 7 to 11 cycle PCR used a sample-barcoded 5' primer and a J-beta primer mix. TCRdb's own reprocessing of the public reads used fastp at Q25 and MiXCR and kept productive beta chains. Identical CDR3 proteins give one entry, which carries the most common genes and DNA. Within this sample are roughly 900,000 distinct CDR3 sequences, with around 46% of them counted one time only. Roughly 13% of the sample is held by the ten biggest clonotypes. Specimen: blood. The receptors were gathered from a man aged 25-45 years in good health.

This clonotype occurred once. This sequence joins TRBV25-1 and TRBJ2-7; perhaps D is TRBD1 or TRBD2 (5 bases each). The V end was cut by 2 bases, the J end by 3 bases, with 11 bases between. The CDR3 extends over 14 amino acids. Per germline, CDR1 MGHDK and CDR2 SYGVNS. DNA for the CDR3: TGTGCCAGCAGTGAAGGCACAGGACTCTACGAGCAGTACTTC. Amino acid sequence: CASSEGTGLYEQYF.

This clonotype was recorded only once. The J gene is TRBJ2-7, the V gene TRBV4-3; TRBD1 agrees at 8 bases. Germline CDR1 LGHNA, CDR2 YSLEER. With V trimmed by 0 bases and J by 6 bases, 19 bases remained unmatched. This CDR3 is built from 19 residues. The DNA of the CDR3 is TGCGCCAGCAGCCAAGATACAGTCCGTGGGACAGGAACCCCCTGCGAGCAGTACTTC. It specifies CASSQDTVRGTGTPCEQYF.

This sequence joins TRBV11-2 and TRBJ2-5, with 11 bases that match TRBD2. Germline CDR1 is SGHAT and CDR2 is FQNNGV. J lost 1 base, V lost 4 bases, and 5 bases had no gene match. The CDR3 has 16 amino acids. The CDR3 DNA follows: TGTGCCAGCAGCTCGGGACTAGCGGCATCCCAAGAGACCCAGTACTTC. As protein: CASSSGLAASQETQYF.

The J gene is TRBJ1-2, the V gene TRBV29-1, with D perhaps matching TRBD1 (6 bases). Germline V gives CDR1 SQVTM, CDR2 ANQGSEA. CDR3 length: 13 amino acids. The ends were cut back, 3 bases at V and 4 bases at J, with 12 bases in the middle. Written as DNA, the CDR3 is TGCAGCGTTGACTACAGGGATCGCTATGGCTACACCTTC. Translated, it gives CSVDYRDRYGYTF.

This rearrangement joins TRBV25-1 to TRBJ2-3, with 8 bases matching TRBD2. The CDR3 length is 13 residues. J lost 5 bases, V lost 10 bases, and 8 bases had no gene match. Germline V gives CDR1 MGHDK, CDR2 SYGVNS. The CDR3 sequence is CATLRGAEDTQYF. The CDR3 DNA reads as TGTGCCACCCTGCGGGGGGCAGAAGATACGCAGTATTTT.

J is TRBJ2-5 and V is TRBV7-2, with D possibly matching TRBD1 (6 bases). This CDR3 region has 16 residues. The germline CDR1 and CDR2 sequences are SGHTA and FQGNSA. The V gene lost 2 bases and the J gene lost 5 bases, with 18 bases spanning the gap. CDR3 residues: CASSLLAHTGWETQYF. The CDR3 region has the DNA TGTGCCAGCAGCTTATTGGCCCACACAGGGTGGGAGACCCAGTACTTC.

The sample holds a few counts of this clonotype. V usage is TRBV12-3 or TRBV12-4 and J usage is TRBJ2-7; D possibly corresponds to TRBD1 (6 bases). V dropped 1 base and J dropped 4 bases, with 20 bases sitting between them. CDR3 length: 17 residues. The CDR3 DNA sequence: TGTGCCAGCAGTTTAGGTCCGGGACATCTTCTTCAATACGAGCAGTACTTC. Translation: CASSLGPGHLLQYEQYF.

Only a few counts were recorded for this clonotype. In DNA, the CDR3 is TGTGCCAGCAGTTACGGGCTGGTCTCCTACGAGCAGTACTTC. This translates into CASSYGLVSYEQYF. This chain connects TRBV6-2 or TRBV6-3 to TRBJ2-7; D is undetermined. Germline CDR1 reads MNHEY; CDR2 reads SVGEGT. The CDR3 covers 14 residues. V gave up 2 bases and J gave up 0 bases, with 8 bases separating them.

This chain links TRBV29-1 with TRBJ2-5; no clear D gene. Germline values: CDR1 SQVTM, CDR2 ANQGSEA. The V end was cut by 7 bases, the J end by 0 bases, with 9 bases between. This CDR3 contains 12 residues. CDR3 in amino acids: CSAKTDQETQYF. In DNA, the CDR3 is TGCAGCGCCAAGACGGACCAAGAGACCCAGTACTTC.

The chain uses TRBV3-1 and TRBJ2-5, with D perhaps TRBD2 (6 bases). CDR1 and CDR2 (germline): LGHDT, YNNKEL (reference sequence). V lost 0 bases and J lost 0, with 11 bases in between. The CDR3 spans 16 residues. In nucleotides, the CDR3 is TGTGCCAGCAGCCAAGACCGTGCGGGGTACCAAGAGACCCAGTACTTC. Amino acids: CASSQDRAGYQETQYF.

This clonotype appeared a few times. The chain employs TRBV20-1 and TRBJ2-2; D possibly corresponds to TRBD1 (5 bases). The CDR3 runs to 13 residues. Between the trimmed V and J ends, which lost 3 bases and 10 bases, there was a span of 15 bases. Germline V CDR1 and CDR2: DFQATT, SNEGSKA (reference sequence). CDR3 region: CSASSPRRAELFF. CDR3 coding DNA: TGCAGTGCTAGTTCGCCCCGCAGGGCGGAGCTGTTTTTT.

This clonotype came up a few times. The V call is TRBV4-1, the J call TRBJ2-3, with a possible D match to TRBD1 (5 bases). This CDR3 comprises 17 residues. V was clipped by 0 bases and J by 1 base, with 14 bases between them. Germline CDR1 is MGHRA and CDR2 is YSYEKL. For the CDR3, the DNA is TGCGCCAGCAGCCAAGAGAGTGGGGCTGGAGGCACAGATACGCAGTATTTT. It codes for CASSQESGAGGTDTQYF.

This clonotype appeared a few times. The chain carries TRBV7-8 and TRBJ2-3; the D is unclear. This CDR3 is 14 amino acids long. Germline CDR1 and CDR2: SGHVS and FQNEAQ. Trimming took 5 bases from V and 4 from J, leaving 13 bases between them. CDR3 residues: CASSPSWSSDTQYF. The DNA for the CDR3 is TGTGCCAGCAGCCCCTCGTGGTCCTCAGATACGCAGTATTTT. The full variable domain, completed using reference TRBV7-8 and TRBJ2-3, is GAGVSQSPRYKVAKRGQDVALRCDPISGHVSLFWYQQALGQGPEFLTYFQNEAQLDKSGLPSDRFFAERPEGSVSTLKIQRTQQEDSAVYLCASSPSWSSDTQYFGPGTRLTVL.

The chain links TRBV11-2 to TRBJ2-3, with 8 bases that match TRBD2. The ends lost 1 base at V and 6 bases at J; junction bases unmatched: 6. The CDR3 sequence is 15 residues long. CDR1 and CDR2 (germline): SGHAT, FQNNGV. The CDR3 DNA reads TGTGCCAGCAGCTTAGTTGGCGGGGGGAAGGATACGCAGTATTTT. Translating it yields CASSLVGGGKDTQYF.

The gene calls are TRBV7-2 and TRBJ1-4; TRBD1 matches at 9 bases. The CDR3 loop spans 15 amino acids. The V gene end was trimmed by 1 base and the J gene end by 7 bases; junction bases not matched to a gene: 4. Per the germline V gene, CDR1 is SGHTA and CDR2 is FQGNSA. CDR3 region: CASSLDRGQVEKLFF. Written as DNA, the CDR3 is TGTGCCAGCAGCTTAGACAGGGGGCAAGTTGAAAAACTGTTTTTT.

The CDR3 DNA reads as TGCGCCAGCAGCCAAGTTAGAACCGGCACCAATAGCAATCAGCCCCAGCATTTT. This translates into CASSQVRTGTNSNQPQHF. The chain couples TRBV4-1 to TRBJ1-5, with D hard to call. Germline CDR1 MGHRA, CDR2 YSYEKL. Trimming removed 1 base from V and 0 bases from J, with 16 bases in between. The CDR3 loop spans 18 amino acids.

This clonotype appeared many times. The chain couples TRBV29-1 to TRBJ2-7; D possibly corresponds to TRBD1 (7 bases). The germline V gene has CDR1 SQVTM and CDR2 ANQGSEA. Trimming stripped 2 bases from V and 3 bases from J, with 8 bases between. This CDR3 has 12 residues. The CDR3 here is CSVEQGGYEQYF. In DNA, the CDR3 is TGCAGCGTTGAACAGGGGGGCTACGAGCAGTACTTC.

This chain uses TRBV9 with TRBJ1-1; D unresolved. CDR1 SGDLS and CDR2 YYNGEE come from the germline V gene. V was cut by 4 bases and J by 3 bases, with 19 bases left in between. The CDR3 covers 16 residues. CDR3 loop: CASSPTFSLEDTEAFF. In DNA form, the CDR3 reads TGTGCCAGCAGCCCGACGTTTAGCCTCGAGGACACTGAAGCTTTCTTT.

This chain connects TRBV6-2 or TRBV6-3 to TRBJ2-7; TRBD1 is a possible D gene (5 bases). CDR3 size: 16 residues. V gave up 0 bases and J gave up 1 base, with 13 bases separating them. Looked up from germline, CDR1 is MNHEY and CDR2 is SVGEGT. The CDR3 sequence: CASSYSTRVRSYEQYF. DNA of the CDR3: TGTGCCAGCAGTTACTCGACCAGGGTAAGGTCCTACGAGCAGTACTTC.

The V gene is TRBV3-1, the J gene TRBJ1-1; TRBD1 agrees at 9 bases. Per germline, CDR1 LGHDT and CDR2 YNNKEL (reference sequence). This CDR3 contains 14 residues. Germline trimming cut 0 bases from V and 6 bases from J; bases unmatched to any gene: 2. The CDR3: CASSQERQGAEAFF. The CDR3 DNA sequence: TGTGCCAGCAGCCAAGAGCGACAGGGGGCTGAAGCTTTCTTT.

Only one count was recorded for this clonotype. The V call is TRBV5-8, the J call TRBJ2-1; tentatively, D is TRBD2 (6 bases). This CDR3 region has 18 residues. Germline lookup yields CDR1 SGHTS and CDR2 YDEGEE. V gave up 0 bases and J gave up 2 bases, with 18 bases separating them. This CDR3 is CASSLGGVGGPPYNEQFF. Here the CDR3 DNA reads TGTGCCAGCAGCTTGGGGGGTGTTGGAGGGCCCCCCTACAATGAGCAGTTCTTC.

This chain joins TRBV12-3 or TRBV12-4 and TRBJ2-3, with TRBD2 identical over 10 bases. This CDR3 contains 16 residues. V dropped 5 bases and J dropped 4; count of bases not matched to a gene: 9. CDR3 nucleotide sequence: TGTGCCAGCAGTCCCGAAGCTAGCGGGGGTGCAGATACGCAGTATTTT. Translation: CASSPEASGGADTQYF.

The V call is TRBV4-1, the J call TRBJ2-3; maybe TRBD2 (6 bases). The CDR3 runs 17 residues. The germline V and J ends were trimmed by 6 bases and 0 bases, with 19 bases remaining between them. Germline assignment: CDR1 MGHRA and CDR2 YSYEKL. CDR3 coding DNA: TGCGCCAGCAGTCGCCAACCTGGGGGGAGTAGCACAGATACGCAGTATTTT. The encoded protein is CASSRQPGGSSTDTQYF.